The 5 T cell receptor beta chains in this list originate from one sample, sequenced in a study of CD4 and CD8 cells across lung adenocarcinoma regions. From the PCR reads, TCRdb called clonotypes with MiXCR, one entry per CDR3 protein. This sample carries approximately 19,000 distinct CDR3 sequences, about 54% of them seen once, and the ten largest clones take over 25%. Sequencing was carried out using CD8+ T cells from the center of a lung tumor. These receptors were obtained from a female donor with lung adenocarcinoma. The CD4 and CD8 labels of this study may be unreliable.

The chain employs TRBV27 and TRBJ2-3, with D hard to call. The germline V gene encodes CDR1 MNHEY and CDR2 SMNVEV (reference sequence). Trimming stripped 6 bases from V and 11 bases from J, with 15 bases between. This CDR3 is 12 amino acids long. The CDR3 coding sequence is TGTGCCAGCAGGTGCCTCACAGACATGCAGTATTTT. Translated, it gives CASRCLTDMQYF.

V gene TRBV10-1 combines with J gene TRBJ2-1; no clear D. In germline, CDR1 is WNHNN, CDR2 SYGVQD (reference sequence). This CDR3 comprises 13 residues. Trimming stripped 3 bases from V and 8 bases from J, with 11 bases between. The CDR3 sequence: CASSEGGRDEQFF. The CDR3 nucleotides are TGCGCCAGCAGTGAAGGCGGACGGGATGAGCAGTTCTTC.

For this clonotype: A clone one base away is much larger, so this may be a read error. The gene calls are TRBV27 and TRBJ2-5; 12 nucleotides align to TRBD1. Germline assignment: CDR1 MNHEY and CDR2 SMNVEV (reference sequence). The CDR3 length is 14 residues. CDR3 in DNA: TGTGCCAGCGGCCGGGGACAGGGGGCCTACGAGCAGCACTTC. It specifies CASGRGQGAYEQHF.

The rearrangement joins TRBV27 to TRBJ2-3; D perhaps matches TRBD2 (5 bases). The end of the DNA is better explained by TRBJ2-7, so the J call may be wrong. Per the germline V gene, CDR1 is MNHEY and CDR2 is SMNVEV (reference sequence). The CDR3 has 16 amino acids. CDR3 in amino acids: CASSSPQASSTYAQYF. For the CDR3, the DNA is TGTGCCAGCAGCTCTCCGCAGGCTAGCAGCACTTATGCGCAGTACTTC.

CDR3 nucleotides: TGTGCCAGCAGTCAACCTAACACGGTTGTCCACTTT. Protein product: CASSQPNTVVHF. The chain uses TRBV6-1 and TRBJ1-6; D gene uncertain. This CDR3 spans 12 amino acids. Trimming took 5 bases from V and 17 from J, leaving 16 bases between them. CDR1 MNHNS and CDR2 SASEGT come from the germline V gene.